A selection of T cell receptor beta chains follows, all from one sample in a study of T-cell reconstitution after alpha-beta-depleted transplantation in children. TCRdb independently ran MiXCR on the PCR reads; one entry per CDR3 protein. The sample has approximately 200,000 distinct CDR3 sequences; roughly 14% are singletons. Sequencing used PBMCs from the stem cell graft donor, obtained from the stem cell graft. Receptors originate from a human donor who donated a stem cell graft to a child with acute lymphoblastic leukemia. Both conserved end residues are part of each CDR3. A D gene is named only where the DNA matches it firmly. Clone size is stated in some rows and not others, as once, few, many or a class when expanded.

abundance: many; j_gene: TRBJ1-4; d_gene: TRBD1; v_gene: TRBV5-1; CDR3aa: CASSPMDTGTGREKLFF; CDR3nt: TGCGCCAGCAGCCCAATGGACACCGGGACAGGGAGAGAAAAACTGTTTTTT
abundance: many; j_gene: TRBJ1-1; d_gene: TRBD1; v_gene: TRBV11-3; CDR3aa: CASSLEGQGSTEAFF; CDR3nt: TGTGCCAGCAGCTTAGAGGGACAGGGGAGCACTGAAGCTTTCTTT
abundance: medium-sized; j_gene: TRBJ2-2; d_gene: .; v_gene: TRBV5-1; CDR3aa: CASSPTRTGELFF; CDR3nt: TGTGCTAGCAGCCCGACTAGAACCGGGGAGCTGTTTTTT
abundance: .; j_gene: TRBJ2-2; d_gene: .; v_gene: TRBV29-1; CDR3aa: CSVISSGAGELFF; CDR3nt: TGCAGCGTTATCTCATCGGGGGCCGGGGAGCTGTTTTTT
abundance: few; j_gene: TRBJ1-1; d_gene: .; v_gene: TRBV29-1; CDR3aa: CSVERKGMNTEAFF; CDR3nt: TGCAGCGTTGAGAGGAAGGGGATGAACACTGAAGCTTTCTTT
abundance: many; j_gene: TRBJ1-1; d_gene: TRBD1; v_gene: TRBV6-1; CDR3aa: CASLETTGGEAFF; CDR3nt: TGTGCCAGCTTGGAGACCACAGGGGGAGAAGCTTTCTTT
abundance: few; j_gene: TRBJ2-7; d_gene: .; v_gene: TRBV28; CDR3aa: CASSPTTYEQYF; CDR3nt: TGTGCCAGCAGCCCTACTACGTACGAGCAGTACTTC
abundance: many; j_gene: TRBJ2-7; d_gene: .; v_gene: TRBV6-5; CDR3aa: CASSYGRYASYEQYF; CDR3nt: TGTGCCAGCAGTTATGGCAGGTACGCATCCTACGAGCAGTACTTC
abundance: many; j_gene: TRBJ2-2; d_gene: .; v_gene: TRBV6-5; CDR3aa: CASSYRGTGELFF; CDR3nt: TGTGCCAGCAGTTACCGGGGGACCGGGGAGCTGTTTTTT
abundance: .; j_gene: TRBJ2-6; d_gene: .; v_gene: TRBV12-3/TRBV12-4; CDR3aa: CASSLRFSGANVLTF; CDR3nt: TGTGCCAGCAGTTTACGGTTCTCTGGGGCCAACGTCCTGACTTTC
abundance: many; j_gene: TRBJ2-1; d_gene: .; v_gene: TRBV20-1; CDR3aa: CSATGTSYNEQFF; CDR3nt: TGCAGTGCTACCGGGACGTCCTACAATGAGCAGTTCTTC
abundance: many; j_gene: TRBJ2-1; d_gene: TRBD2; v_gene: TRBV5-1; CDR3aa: CASSSAGAYNEQFF; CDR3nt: TGCGCCAGCAGTAGTGCGGGAGCCTACAATGAGCAGTTCTTC
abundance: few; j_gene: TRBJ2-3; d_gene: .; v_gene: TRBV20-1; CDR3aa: CSASMTRTDTQYF; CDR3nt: TGCAGTGCTAGTATGACCAGGACAGATACGCAGTATTTT
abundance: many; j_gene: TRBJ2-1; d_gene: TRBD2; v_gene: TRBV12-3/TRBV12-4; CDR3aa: CASSPRLAGGPGQFF; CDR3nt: TGTGCCAGCAGTCCCCGACTAGCGGGAGGGCCAGGGCAGTTCTTC
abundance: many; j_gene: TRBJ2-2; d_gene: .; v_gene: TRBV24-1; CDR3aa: CATSDPRQGLGGELFF; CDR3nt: TGTGCCACCAGTGACCCTCGACAGGGACTGGGCGGGGAGCTGTTTTTT
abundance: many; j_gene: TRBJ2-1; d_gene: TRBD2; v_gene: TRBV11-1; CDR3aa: CASSRLAGPGGEQFF; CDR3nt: TGTGCCAGCAGCCGATTAGCGGGACCGGGGGGTGAGCAGTTCTTC
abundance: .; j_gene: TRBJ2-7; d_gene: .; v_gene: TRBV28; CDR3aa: CASSFSRRDHEQYF; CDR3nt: TGTGCCAGCAGTTTTAGCAGGCGAGACCACGAGCAGTACTTC
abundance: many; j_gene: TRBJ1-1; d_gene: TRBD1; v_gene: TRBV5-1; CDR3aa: CASSLAPGQGNTEAFF; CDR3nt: TGCGCCAGCAGCTTGGCCCCGGGACAGGGGAACACTGAAGCTTTCTTT
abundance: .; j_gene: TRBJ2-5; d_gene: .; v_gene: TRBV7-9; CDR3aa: CASGLVTEQETQYF; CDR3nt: TGTGCCAGCGGGCTTGTGACGGAGCAAGAGACCCAGTACTTC
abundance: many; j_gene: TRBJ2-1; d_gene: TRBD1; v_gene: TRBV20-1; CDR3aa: CSASPDGGTGPTNEQFF; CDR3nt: TGCAGTGCTAGTCCTGATGGGGGGACAGGACCGACCAATGAGCAGTTCTTC
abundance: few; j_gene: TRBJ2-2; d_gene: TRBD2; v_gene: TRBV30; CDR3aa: CAWSLGLAGFTGELFF; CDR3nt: TGTGCCTGGAGCTTGGGACTAGCGGGATTCACCGGGGAGCTGTTTTTT
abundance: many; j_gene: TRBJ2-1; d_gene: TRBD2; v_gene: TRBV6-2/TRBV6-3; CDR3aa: CASSYGGGEKRDEQFF; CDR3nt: TGTGCCAGCAGTTACGGGGGAGGGGAAAAAAGGGATGAGCAGTTCTTC
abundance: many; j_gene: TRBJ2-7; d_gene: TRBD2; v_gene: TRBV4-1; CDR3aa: CASSPRAGVAYEQYF; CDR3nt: TGCGCCAGCAGCCCCCGGGCGGGAGTGGCGTACGAGCAGTACTTC
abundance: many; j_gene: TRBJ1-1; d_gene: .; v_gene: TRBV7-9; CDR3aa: CASSLDRAGQNTEAFF; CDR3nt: TGTGCCAGCAGCTTAGACAGGGCAGGACAAAACACTGAAGCTTTCTTT
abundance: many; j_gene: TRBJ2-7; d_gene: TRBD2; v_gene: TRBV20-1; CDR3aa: CSASLLGRSAYEQYF; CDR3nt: TGCAGTGCTAGTCTCCTCGGGAGGTCAGCCTACGAGCAGTACTTC
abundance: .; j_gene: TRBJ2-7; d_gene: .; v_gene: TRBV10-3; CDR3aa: CAISESVTGFKRGYEQYF; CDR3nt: TGTGCCATCAGTGAGTCGGTGACAGGCTTTAAGAGGGGCTACGAGCAGTACTTC
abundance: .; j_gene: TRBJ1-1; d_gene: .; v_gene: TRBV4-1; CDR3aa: CASSQDGTAEAFF; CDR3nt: TGCGCCAGCAGCCAAGACGGAACGGCTGAAGCTTTCTTT
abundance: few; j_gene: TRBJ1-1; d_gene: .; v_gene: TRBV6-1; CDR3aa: CASSWGTINTEVFF; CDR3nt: TGTGCCAGCAGCTGGGGGACGATTAACACTGAAGTTTTCTTT
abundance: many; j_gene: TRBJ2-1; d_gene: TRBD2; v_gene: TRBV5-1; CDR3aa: CASHGLADYNEQFF; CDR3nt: TGCGCCAGCCATGGACTAGCGGACTACAATGAGCAGTTCTTC
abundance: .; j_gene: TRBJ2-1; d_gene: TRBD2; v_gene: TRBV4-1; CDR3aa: CASSQRGGQGTSVQFF; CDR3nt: TGCGCCAGCAGCCAAAGGGGGGGACAAGGGACTAGCGTACAGTTCTTC
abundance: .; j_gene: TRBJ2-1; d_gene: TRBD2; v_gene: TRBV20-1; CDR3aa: CSARESAGGPSSYNEQFF; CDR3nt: TGCAGTGCTAGAGAGTCGGCGGGAGGGCCAAGCTCCTACAATGAGCAGTTCTTC
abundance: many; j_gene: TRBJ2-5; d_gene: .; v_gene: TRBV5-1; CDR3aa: CASSLGGARIQETQYF; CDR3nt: TGCGCCAGCAGCTTGGGAGGGGCGCGGATCCAAGAGACCCAGTACTTC
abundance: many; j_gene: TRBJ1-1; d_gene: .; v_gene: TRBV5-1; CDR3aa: CASSLQVGTEAFF; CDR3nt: TGCGCCAGCAGCTTGCAGGTCGGCACTGAAGCTTTCTTT
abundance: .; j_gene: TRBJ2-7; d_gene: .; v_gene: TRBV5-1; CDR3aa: CASSYSDNDYEQYF; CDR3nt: TGCGCCAGCAGCTATTCGGACAACGACTACGAGCAGTACTTC
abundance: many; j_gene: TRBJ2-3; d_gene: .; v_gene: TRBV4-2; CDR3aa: CASSHAPDTQYF; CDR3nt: TGTGCCAGCAGCCACGCTCCAGATACGCAGTATTTT
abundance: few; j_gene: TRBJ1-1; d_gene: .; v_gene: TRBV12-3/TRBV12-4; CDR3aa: CASSFVTGAFF; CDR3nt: TGTGCCAGCAGTTTTGTGACAGGAGCTTTCTTT
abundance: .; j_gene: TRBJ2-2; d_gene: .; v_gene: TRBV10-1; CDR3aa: CASSDLAKANTGELFF; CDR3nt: TGCGCCAGCAGTGACCTCGCGAAAGCGAACACCGGGGAGCTGTTTTTT
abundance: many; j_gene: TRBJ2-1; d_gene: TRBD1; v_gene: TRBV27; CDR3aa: CASSLDRGIDEQFF; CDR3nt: TGTGCCAGCAGTCTTGACAGGGGGATAGATGAGCAGTTCTTC
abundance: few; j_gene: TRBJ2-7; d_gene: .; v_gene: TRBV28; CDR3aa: CASRSNEQYF; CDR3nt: TGTGCCAGCAGGTCAAACGAGCAGTACTTC
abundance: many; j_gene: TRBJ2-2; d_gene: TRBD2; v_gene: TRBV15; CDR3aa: CATSRKTYSGGGELFF; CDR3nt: TGTGCCACCAGCAGGAAGACGTATAGCGGGGGCGGGGAGCTGTTTTTT
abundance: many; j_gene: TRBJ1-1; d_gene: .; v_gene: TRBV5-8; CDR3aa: CASSWYRVGTEAFF; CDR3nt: TGTGCCAGCAGCTGGTACAGGGTGGGCACTGAAGCTTTCTTT
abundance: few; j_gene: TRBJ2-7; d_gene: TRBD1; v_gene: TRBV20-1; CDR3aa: CSARVEGATYEQYF; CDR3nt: TGCAGTGCTAGAGTCGAGGGGGCGACGTACGAGCAGTACTTC
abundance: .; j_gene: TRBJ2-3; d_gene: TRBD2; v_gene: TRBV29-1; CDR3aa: CSVDGRARGTDTQYF; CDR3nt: TGCAGCGTTGACGGGAGGGCCCGCGGGACAGATACGCAGTATTTT
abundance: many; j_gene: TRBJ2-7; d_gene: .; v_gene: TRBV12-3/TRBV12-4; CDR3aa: CASSLGGGDDYEQYF; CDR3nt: TGTGCCAGCAGTTTGGGAGGGGGCGACGACTACGAGCAGTACTTC
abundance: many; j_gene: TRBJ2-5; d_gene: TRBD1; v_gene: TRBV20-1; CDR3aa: CSAFDRGGQETQYF; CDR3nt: TGCAGTGCTTTTGACAGGGGAGGCCAAGAGACCCAGTACTTC
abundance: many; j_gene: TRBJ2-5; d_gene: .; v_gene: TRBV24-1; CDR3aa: CATNGGLGETQYF; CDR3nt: TGTGCCACCAACGGCGGGCTGGGCGAGACCCAGTACTTC
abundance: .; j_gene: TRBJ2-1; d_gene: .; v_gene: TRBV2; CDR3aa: CASSGQYNEQFF; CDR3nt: TGTGCCAGCAGTGGCCAGTACAATGAGCAGTTCTTC
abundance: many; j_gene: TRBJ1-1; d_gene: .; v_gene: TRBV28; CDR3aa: CASSRLNKVNTEAFF; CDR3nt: TGTGCCAGCAGTCGACTTAATAAAGTGAACACTGAAGCTTTCTTT
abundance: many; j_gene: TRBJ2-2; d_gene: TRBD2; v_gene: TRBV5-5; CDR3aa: CASSYGRGVSTGELFF; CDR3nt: TGTGCCAGCAGCTATGGGAGGGGCGTCAGCACCGGGGAGCTGTTTTTT